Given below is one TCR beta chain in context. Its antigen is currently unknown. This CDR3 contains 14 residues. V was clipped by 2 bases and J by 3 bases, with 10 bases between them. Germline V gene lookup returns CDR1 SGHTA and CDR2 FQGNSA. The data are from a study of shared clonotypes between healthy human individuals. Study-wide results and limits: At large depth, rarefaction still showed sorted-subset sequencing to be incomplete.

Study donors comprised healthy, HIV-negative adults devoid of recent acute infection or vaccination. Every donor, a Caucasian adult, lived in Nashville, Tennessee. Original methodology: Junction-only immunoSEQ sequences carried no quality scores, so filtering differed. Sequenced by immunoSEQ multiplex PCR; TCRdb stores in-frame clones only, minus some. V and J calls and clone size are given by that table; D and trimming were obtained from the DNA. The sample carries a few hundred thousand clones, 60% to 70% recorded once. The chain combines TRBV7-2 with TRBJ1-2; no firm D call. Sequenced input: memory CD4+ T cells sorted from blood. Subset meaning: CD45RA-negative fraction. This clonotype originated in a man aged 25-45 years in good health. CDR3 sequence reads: CASSLRAGDYGYTF. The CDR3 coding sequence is TGTGCCAGCAGCTTACGCGCCGGGGACTATGGCTACACCTTC.